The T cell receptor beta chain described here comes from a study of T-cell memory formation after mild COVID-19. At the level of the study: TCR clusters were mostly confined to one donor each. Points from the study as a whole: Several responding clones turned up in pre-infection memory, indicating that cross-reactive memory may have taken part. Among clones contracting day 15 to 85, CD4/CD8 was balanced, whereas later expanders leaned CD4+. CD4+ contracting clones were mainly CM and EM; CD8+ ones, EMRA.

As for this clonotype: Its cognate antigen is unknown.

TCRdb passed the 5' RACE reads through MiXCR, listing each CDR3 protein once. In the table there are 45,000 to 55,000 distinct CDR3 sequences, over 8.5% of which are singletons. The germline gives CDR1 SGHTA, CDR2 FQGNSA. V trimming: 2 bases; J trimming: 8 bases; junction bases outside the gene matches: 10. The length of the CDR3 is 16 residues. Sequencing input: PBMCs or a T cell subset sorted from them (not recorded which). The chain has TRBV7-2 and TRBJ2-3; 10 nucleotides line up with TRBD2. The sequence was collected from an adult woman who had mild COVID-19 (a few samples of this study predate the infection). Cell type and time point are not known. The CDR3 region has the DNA TGTGCCAGCAGCTTATTGGTAGCGGGGGGAAGGGGTACGCAGTATTTT. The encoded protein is CASSLLVAGGRGTQYF.